In this sample, the clone carrying this T cell receptor (beta chain) turned up many times. The antigen is undetermined. This entry comes from a study of spatial heterogeneity in lung cancer. Broader study findings: Tumors with more nonsynonymous mutations had more expanded intratumoral alpha and beta TCRs.

Time point of the sample: sample taken at primary tumor resection. Donors were roughly 70 untreated early-stage non-small cell lung cancer patients. TCRdb reprocessed the 5' RACE reads via MiXCR and lists one record per CDR3 protein. Among roughly 6,000 distinct CDR3 sequences listed, around 5% were seen once. CDR1 and CDR2 from the germline V gene are SGHTA and FQGTGA. This CDR3 contains 15 residues. V lost 5 bases, J lost 1 base, and 6 bases stayed unmatched. The genes are TRBV7-3 and TRBJ2-7; TRBD1 matches at 9 bases. The source of this sequence is a male donor with early-stage non-small cell lung cancer. Sequences were derived from lung tumor tissue, sampled at surgery. CDR3 loop: CASSHGQGNSYEQYF. In nucleotides, the CDR3 is TGTGCCAGCAGCCACGGACAGGGGAATTCCTACGAGCAGTACTTC.